Described below is a single T cell receptor beta chain sequence and its context. The repertoire was sequenced with immunoSEQ multiplex PCR; TCRdb's copy has only in-frame clones and lacks some. The sample has 110,000 or so clones, over 70% seen once. CDR1 is DFQATT, CDR2 SNEGSKA, per germline (reference sequence). V lost 3 bases, J lost 9 bases, and 8 bases stayed unmatched. CDR3 length: 14 amino acids. This specimen belongs to a study of blood T cell repertoires in COVID-19. The source of this sequence is a man over 45 with acute or convalescent COVID-19. Sequenced sample: peripheral blood. This chain connects TRBV20-1 to TRBJ2-1, with 10 bases fitting TRBD2. This CDR3 reads CSASGLAGDGEQFF. The CDR3 nucleotides are TGCAGTGCTAGTGGGCTAGCGGGGGACGGTGAGCAGTTCTTC.